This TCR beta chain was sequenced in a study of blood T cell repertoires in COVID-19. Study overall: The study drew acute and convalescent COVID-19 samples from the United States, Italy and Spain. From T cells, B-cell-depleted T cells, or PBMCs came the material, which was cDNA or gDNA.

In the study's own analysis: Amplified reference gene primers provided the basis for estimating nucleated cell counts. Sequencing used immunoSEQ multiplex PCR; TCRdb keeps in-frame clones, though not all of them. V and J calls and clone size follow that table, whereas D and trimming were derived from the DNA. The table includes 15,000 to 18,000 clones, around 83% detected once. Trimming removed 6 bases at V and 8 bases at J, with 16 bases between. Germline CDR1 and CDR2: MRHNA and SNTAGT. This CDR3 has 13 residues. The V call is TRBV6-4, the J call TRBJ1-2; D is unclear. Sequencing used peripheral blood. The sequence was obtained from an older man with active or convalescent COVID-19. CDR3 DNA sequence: TGTGCCAGCAGCAGAGGCCCTGGAGAGGGCTACACCTTC. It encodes CASSRGPGEGYTF.